What follows are 28 T cell receptor beta chains derived from one specimen sequenced in a study of chemoradiotherapy in HPV16-positive cancers. Sequencing used immunoSEQ multiplex PCR; TCRdb keeps in-frame clones, though not all of them. The table has 23,000 or so clones, roughly 87% seen once. Sequenced here: blood, sampled from a patient who underwent chemoradiotherapy. These receptors were collected from a human donor with HPV-associated anogenital cancer.

The chain employs TRBV2 and TRBJ2-1; no definite D call. This CDR3 is built from 13 residues. Looked up from germline, CDR1 is SNHLY and CDR2 is FYNNEI. Trimming removed 4 bases from V and 9 bases from J, with 13 bases in between. The CDR3 spells CASSALWASEQFF. CDR3 in DNA: TGTGCCAGCAGTGCCCTATGGGCGAGTGAGCAGTTCTTC.

V gene TRBV6-5 combines with J gene TRBJ2-7; 8 nucleotides line up with TRBD1. The CDR3 has 15 residues. Germline CDR1 MNHEY, CDR2 SVGAGI. Trimming at V came to 2 bases and at J to 2 bases, leaving 5 bases not matched to a gene. CDR3 nucleotide sequence: TGTGCCAGCAGTTACAGGACAGGGAAACCCTACGAGCAGTACTTC. Translating gives CASSYRTGKPYEQYF.

V is TRBV25-1 and J is TRBJ1-5; D is undetermined. The germline V gene encodes CDR1 MGHDK and CDR2 SYGVNS. V was shortened by 4 bases and J by 0 bases, with 4 bases between the two germline ends. The CDR3 spans 13 residues. CDR3 in amino acids: CASSVNSNQPQHF. In DNA form, the CDR3 reads TGTGCCAGCAGTGTTAATAGCAATCAGCCCCAGCATTTT.

The CDR3 DNA follows: TGCAGCGTTGGGTCCGGGAAACGCGACGAGCAGTACTTC. Translation: CSVGSGKRDEQYF. This rearrangement joins TRBV29-1 to TRBJ2-7, with a tentative D call TRBD2 (5 bases). This CDR3 is 13 amino acids long. Germline CDR1 is SQVTM and CDR2 is ANQGSEA. V lost 4 bases, J lost 5 bases, and 15 bases lay in between.

The V gene is TRBV30, the J gene TRBJ1-3; D is uncertain. Looked up from germline, CDR1 is GTSNPN and CDR2 is SVGIG (reference sequence). Trimming stripped 0 bases from V and 0 bases from J, with 6 bases between. The CDR3 runs to 14 residues. The chain's CDR3 is CAWSVRRSGNTIYF. The CDR3 DNA reads as TGTGCCTGGAGTGTCAGGCGCTCTGGAAACACCATATATTTT.

In its sample, this clone was seen once. The CDR3 protein is CASSRDVPDEQFF. The CDR3 bases are TGTGCCAGCAGCCGGGACGTCCCCGATGAGCAGTTCTTC. The chain links TRBV7-2 to TRBJ2-1; D possibly uses TRBD1 or TRBD2 (5 bases each). The CDR3 contains 13 residues. Trimming shortened V by 5 bases and J by 8 bases, and 13 bases separated the two germline ends. Per the germline V gene, CDR1 is SGHTA and CDR2 is FQGNSA.

This rearrangement joins TRBV6-1 to TRBJ2-2; 11 nucleotides line up with TRBD2. CDR3 length: 15 amino acids. Germline loops: CDR1 MNHNS, CDR2 SASEGT. Unmatched junction bases numbered 4, after V lost 4 bases and J lost 6 bases. The CDR3 is CASSALAGGSGELFF. In DNA form, the CDR3 reads TGTGCCAGCAGTGCTCTAGCGGGGGGTTCCGGGGAGCTGTTTTTT.

V gene TRBV4-1 combines with J gene TRBJ1-5, with D perhaps TRBD1 (6 bases). This CDR3 is built from 17 residues. Trimming left V 0 bases short and J 7 bases short, with 19 bases between. Germline V gene data show CDR1 as MGHRA and CDR2 as YSYEKL. CDR3 loop: CASSQDQVGAGVQPQHF. CDR3 DNA sequence: TGCGCCAGCAGCCAAGATCAGGTGGGGGCAGGGGTGCAGCCCCAGCATTTT.

V gene TRBV30 combines with J gene TRBJ1-4; 9 bases match TRBD1. V was clipped by 2 bases and J by 5 bases; unmatched bases: 3. This CDR3 has 14 amino acids. Germline CDR1 reads GTSNPN; CDR2 reads SVGIG (reference sequence). The CDR3 spells CAWSKTGGNEKLFF. As DNA, the CDR3 is TGTGCCTGGAGTAAGACAGGGGGGAATGAAAAACTGTTTTTT.

The chain couples TRBV7-2 to TRBJ2-1; 8 bases map to TRBD1. The CDR3 sequence is 15 residues long. V lost 5 bases, J lost 5 bases, and 8 bases stayed unmatched. Germline values: CDR1 SGHTA, CDR2 FQGNSA. CDR3 coding DNA: TGTGCCAGCAGCCTGGGGCCGGGACAGGACAATGAGCAGTTCTTC. Translating gives CASSLGPGQDNEQFF.

The chain has TRBV9 and TRBJ1-1; unclear D gene. CDR3 length: 14 residues. Trimming took off 0 bases at V and 6 bases at J, with 12 bases between the two ends. Germline V lookup: CDR1 SGDLS, CDR2 YYNGEE. The CDR3 DNA reads TGTGCCAGCAGCGTAGGGGGTTATGGCTCTGAAGCTTTCTTT. This encodes CASSVGGYGSEAFF.

The genes are TRBV7-8 and TRBJ2-3, with TRBD2 matching over 10 bases. CDR1 and CDR2 (germline): SGHVS, FQNEAQ. After removal of 5 bases from V and 7 bases from J, the junction contained 24 bases not matched to a gene. The CDR3 covers 20 residues. CDR3 in DNA: TGTGCCAGCAGCCACTACCCTCAGCGGGAGGGCCACGGGCAACAGAATACGCAGTATTTT. It translates to CASSHYPQREGHGQQNTQYF.

This rearrangement joins TRBV7-9 to TRBJ2-1; possibly TRBD2 for D (5 bases). Trimming left V 2 bases short and J 0 bases short, with 5 bases between. The CDR3 covers 14 residues. Germline CDR1 reads SEHNR; CDR2 reads FQNEAQ (reference sequence). CDR3: CASSLSGSYNEQFF. The CDR3 nucleotides are TGTGCCAGCAGCTTAAGCGGCTCCTACAATGAGCAGTTCTTC.

This rearrangement joins TRBV7-7 to TRBJ2-1; D is ambiguous. V was clipped by 3 bases and J by 9 bases, with 12 bases between them. The CDR3 is 13 residues long. The germline V gene has CDR1 SSHAT and CDR2 FNYEAQ (reference sequence). CDR3 amino acids: CASSLTRPTEQFF. In DNA form, the CDR3 reads TGTGCCAGCAGCTTGACGAGACCTACTGAGCAGTTCTTC.

The chain joins TRBV7-2 to TRBJ2-5, with 8 nucleotides matching TRBD1. Germline lookup yields CDR1 SGHTA and CDR2 FQGNSA. Trimming removed 6 bases from V and 5 bases from J; junction bases left unmatched: 11. The CDR3 extends over 15 amino acids. For the CDR3, the DNA is TGTGCCAGCAGTTCCTCCGGACAGGGTTTTGAGACCCAGTACTTC. It yields the protein CASSSSGQGFETQYF.

On this clone: The same CDR3 also results from other DNA sequences found in this sample. The chain links TRBV30 to TRBJ2-5; 10 nucleotides agree with TRBD2. The junction had 14 bases not matched to a gene; V was cut back by 0 bases and J by 4 bases. CDR1 and CDR2 (germline): GTSNPN, SVGIG (reference sequence). This CDR3 is built from 18 residues. The CDR3, as DNA: TGTGCCTGGAGTGTTTCCGCCCAGCGGGAGGGCCTTAGAGAGACCCAGTACTTC. It yields the protein CAWSVSAQREGLRETQYF.

This chain joins TRBV7-2 and TRBJ1-5, with 10 bases that match TRBD1. The CDR3 runs 16 residues. V lost 6 bases to trimming and J lost 2 bases; unmatched junction nucleotides: 7. Germline V lookup: CDR1 SGHTA, CDR2 FQGNSA. CDR3 region: CASSTGQGIGNQPQHF. The CDR3, as DNA: TGTGCCAGCAGTACGGGACAGGGGATTGGCAATCAGCCCCAGCATTTT.

The chain is built from TRBV5-1 and TRBJ2-7, with a weak D call TRBD1 (6 bases). This CDR3 has 14 residues. The germline V and J ends were trimmed by 0 bases and 2 bases, with 9 bases remaining between them. The germline V gene has CDR1 SGHRS and CDR2 YFSETQ. The CDR3 reads CASSLGQETYEQYF. The CDR3 DNA sequence: TGCGCCAGCAGCTTGGGACAGGAAACCTACGAGCAGTACTTC. Using reference TRBV5-1 and TRBJ2-7 for the parts outside the CDR3, the full variable domain is KAGVTQTPRYLIKTRGQQVTLSCSPISGHRSVSWYQQTPGQGLQFLFEYFSETQRNKGNFPGRFSGRQFSNSRSEMNVSTLELGDSALYLCASSLGQETYEQYFGPGTRLTVT.

This clone is judged medium-sized (0.01 to 0.1%). The chain links TRBV4-2 to TRBJ1-5, with D perhaps matching TRBD1 (6 bases). CDR1 is LGHNA and CDR2 is YNFKEQ in the germline V gene. CDR3 size: 16 residues. V dropped 4 bases and J dropped 0 bases, with 13 bases sitting between them. The CDR3 here is CASSPRGANSNQPQHF. The CDR3 nucleotides read TGTGCCAGCAGCCCACGGGGGGCGAATAGCAATCAGCCCCAGCATTTT.

The chain employs TRBV2 and TRBJ1-2; the match to TRBD1 covers 8 bases. The CDR3 totals 14 residues. Per the germline V gene, CDR1 is SNHLY and CDR2 is FYNNEI. The V and J ends lost 6 bases and 4 bases, in that order; junction bases with no gene match: 7. The CDR3 loop is CASRSGTGLYGYTF. The CDR3, as DNA: TGTGCCAGCAGATCCGGGACAGGACTCTATGGCTACACCTTC.

This clone is medium-sized by share. The same CDR3 arises from other DNA sequences in this sample as well. The rearrangement uses TRBV7-6 and TRBJ2-7, with 7 positions matching TRBD1. The V gene end was trimmed by 2 bases and the J gene end by 6 bases; junction bases not matched to a gene: 1. Germline V gene data show CDR1 as SGHVS and CDR2 as FNYEAQ. CDR3 length equals 12 residues. Here the CDR3 reads CASSLRGREQYF. CDR3 DNA sequence: TGTGCCAGCAGCTTAAGGGGGCGCGAGCAGTACTTC. The full variable domain, rest sourced from reference TRBV7-6 and TRBJ2-7, is GAGVSQSPRYKVTKRGQDVALRCDPISGHVSLYWYRQALGQGPEFLTYFNYEAQQDKSGLPNDRFSAERPEGSISTLTIQRTEQRDSAMYRCASSLRGREQYFGPGTRLTVT.

The chain couples TRBV9 to TRBJ2-1; D could derive from TRBD1 or TRBD2 (6 bases each). From germline, CDR1 is SGDLS and CDR2 YYNGEE. The V gene lost 4 bases and the J gene lost 6 bases, with 20 bases spanning the gap. This CDR3 region has 16 residues. The CDR3 bases are TGTGCCAGCAGCCCAAGAGGAGGGGGTCAGCTCAATGAGCAGTTCTTC. Translating gives CASSPRGGGQLNEQFF.

The V gene is TRBV4-2, the J gene TRBJ2-3, with 8 nucleotides matching TRBD1. CDR3 size: 14 residues. V gave up 1 base and J gave up 4 bases; unmatched junction bases: 1. Germline-derived CDR1 and CDR2 are LGHNA and YNFKEQ. The CDR3 sequence: CASSQGTGPDTQYF. CDR3 nucleotides: TGTGCCAGCAGCCAAGGGACAGGGCCAGATACGCAGTATTTT.

The gene calls are TRBV10-3 and TRBJ2-2, with a possible D match to TRBD2 (5 bases). V was clipped by 5 bases and J by 1 base, with 11 bases between them. The CDR3 is 15 amino acids. The germline V gene encodes CDR1 ENHRY and CDR2 SYGVKD. The CDR3 here is CAISSRAGNTGELFF. The CDR3 region has the DNA TGTGCCATCAGTTCGAGGGCCGGGAACACCGGGGAGCTGTTTTTT.

A single count supports this clone. The chain employs TRBV5-1 and TRBJ1-5; 8 nucleotides match TRBD1. The CDR3 is 16 amino acids. CDR1 and CDR2 (germline): SGHRS, YFSETQ. V shed 1 base and J 8 bases; nucleotides not matched to a gene: 11. The CDR3: CASSLWGRGRGEPQHF. The CDR3 nucleotides read TGCGCCAGCAGCTTGTGGGGCAGGGGGCGCGGAGAGCCCCAGCATTTT.

The chain has TRBV19 and TRBJ2-7; TRBD1 matches at 7 bases. The CDR3 totals 14 residues. CDR1 is LNHDA and CDR2 is SQIVND in the germline V gene (reference sequence). Unmatched junction bases numbered 5, after V lost 4 bases and J lost 2 bases. The CDR3 DNA reads TGTGCCAGTAGTACCGGGACAGTCCCCTACGAGCAGTACTTC. This gives the protein CASSTGTVPYEQYF.

The genes are TRBV10-1 and TRBJ2-3; D unclear. The V and J ends lost 4 bases and 7 bases respectively, with 6 bases between them. This CDR3 has 11 residues. CDR1 is WNHNN and CDR2 is SYGVQD in the germline V gene (reference sequence). The CDR3 reads CASSVGNTQYF. In DNA, the CDR3 is TGCGCCAGCAGTGTGGGAAATACGCAGTATTTT.

The chain has TRBV4-3 and TRBJ1-1; D is possibly TRBD1 (5 bases). The CDR3 has 16 amino acids. Germline CDR1 is LGHNA and CDR2 is YSLEER. The V and J ends lost 0 bases and 3 bases respectively, with 14 bases between them. DNA of the CDR3: TGCGCCAGCAGCCAAGATGGGGAGGGGTGGGACACTGAAGCTTTCTTT. Translated: CASSQDGEGWDTEAFF.